These 5 T cell receptor beta chains were all obtained from the same sample, sequenced in a study of T cell repertoires in cytomegalovirus infection. TCRdb independently ran MiXCR on the reads; one entry per CDR3 protein. The data show under 150,000 distinct CDR3 sequences, roughly 9% seen once. Specimen: PBMCs. These receptors were collected from a human donor in good health (CMV status not recorded). Some clones in this sample may be carry-over from other donors' samples.

Many counts were recorded for this clonotype. The chain links TRBV2 to TRBJ1-3; 9 bases are shared with TRBD1. Trimming took 7 bases from V and 2 from J; bases not matched to a gene: 6. CDR3 size: 15 residues. Germline V gene lookup returns CDR1 SNHLY and CDR2 FYNNEI. CDR3 bases: TGTGCCAGCATCGCGCGGGACAGGGCTGGAAACACCATATATTTT. Its translation is CASIARDRAGNTIYF.

At least ten counts were recorded for this clonotype. This chain links TRBV25-1 with TRBJ1-1, with D uncertain. CDR3 size: 13 residues. Per the germline V gene, CDR1 is MGHDK and CDR2 is SYGVNS. Trimming took 5 bases from V and 3 from J, leaving 10 bases between them. CDR3 sequence (DNA): TGTGCCAGCAGTCGAAAGGGAGACACTGAAGCTTTCTTT. Encoded protein: CASSRKGDTEAFF. The full variable domain, its missing parts supplied by reference TRBV25-1 and TRBJ1-1, is EADIYQTPRYLVIGTGKKITLECSQTMGHDKMYWYQQDPGMELHLIHYSYGVNSTEKGDLSSESTVSRIRTEHFPLTLESARPSHTSQYLCASSRKGDTEAFFGQGTRLTVV.

The chain carries TRBV2 and TRBJ1-2; D uncertain. V was clipped by 1 base and J by 1 base, with 4 bases between them. Germline V gene lookup returns CDR1 SNHLY and CDR2 FYNNEI. The CDR3 contains 13 residues. CDR3 bases: TGTGCCAGCAGTGAAGAGGTTAACTATGGCTACACCTTC. It is translated as CASSEEVNYGYTF.

This clonotype was seen repeatedly, ten times or more. V is TRBV12-3 or TRBV12-4 and J is TRBJ1-5; D is perhaps TRBD1 (5 bases). CDR3 length: 15 amino acids. V was shortened by 6 bases and J by 3 bases, with 15 bases between the two germline ends. The CDR3 spells CASSQLTGYNQPQHF. CDR3 coding DNA: TGTGCCAGCAGCCAGCTCACAGGATACAATCAGCCCCAGCATTTT.

Worth noting for this clonotype: A clone one base away is much larger, so this may be a read error. V usage is TRBV3-1 and J usage is TRBJ1-2, with unresolved D. Trimming took off 2 bases at V and 9 bases at J, with 13 bases between the two ends. The V gene's germline CDR1 is LGHDT and CDR2 YNNKEL (reference sequence). This CDR3 is built from 13 residues. CDR3 DNA: TGTGCCAGCAGCCAAAAGATGTGGGATTGCTACACCTTC. Translated: CASSQKMWDCYTF.